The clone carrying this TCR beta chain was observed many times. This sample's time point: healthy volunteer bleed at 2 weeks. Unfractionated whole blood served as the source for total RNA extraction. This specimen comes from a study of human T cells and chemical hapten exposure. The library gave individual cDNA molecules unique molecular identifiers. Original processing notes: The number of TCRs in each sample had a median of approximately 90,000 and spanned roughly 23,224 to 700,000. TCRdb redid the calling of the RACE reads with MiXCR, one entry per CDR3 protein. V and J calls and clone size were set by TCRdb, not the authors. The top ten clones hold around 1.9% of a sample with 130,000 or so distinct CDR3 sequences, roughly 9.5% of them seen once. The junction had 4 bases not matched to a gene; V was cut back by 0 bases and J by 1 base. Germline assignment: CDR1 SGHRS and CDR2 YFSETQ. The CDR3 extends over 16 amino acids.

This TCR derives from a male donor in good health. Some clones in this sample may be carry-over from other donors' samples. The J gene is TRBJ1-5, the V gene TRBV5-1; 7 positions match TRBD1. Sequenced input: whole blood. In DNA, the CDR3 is TGCGCCAGCAGCTTGGGTGACAGGGCAAGCAATCAGCCCCAGCATTTT. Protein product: CASSLGDRASNQPQHF.